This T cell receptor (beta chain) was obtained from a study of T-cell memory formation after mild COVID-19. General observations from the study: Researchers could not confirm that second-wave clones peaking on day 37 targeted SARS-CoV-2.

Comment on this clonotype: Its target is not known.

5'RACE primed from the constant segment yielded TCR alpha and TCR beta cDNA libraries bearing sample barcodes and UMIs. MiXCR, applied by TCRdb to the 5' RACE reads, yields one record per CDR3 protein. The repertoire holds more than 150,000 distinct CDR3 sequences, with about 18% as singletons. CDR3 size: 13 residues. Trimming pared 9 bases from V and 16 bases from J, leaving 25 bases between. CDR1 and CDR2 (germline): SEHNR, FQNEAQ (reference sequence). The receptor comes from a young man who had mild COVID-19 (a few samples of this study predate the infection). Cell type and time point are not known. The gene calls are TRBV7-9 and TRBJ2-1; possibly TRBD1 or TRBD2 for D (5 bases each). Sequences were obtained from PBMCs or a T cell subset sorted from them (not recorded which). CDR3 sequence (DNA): TGTGCCAGAAGCCCAACCGGGGACGGGACGATTTTCTTC. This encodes CARSPTGDGTIFF.